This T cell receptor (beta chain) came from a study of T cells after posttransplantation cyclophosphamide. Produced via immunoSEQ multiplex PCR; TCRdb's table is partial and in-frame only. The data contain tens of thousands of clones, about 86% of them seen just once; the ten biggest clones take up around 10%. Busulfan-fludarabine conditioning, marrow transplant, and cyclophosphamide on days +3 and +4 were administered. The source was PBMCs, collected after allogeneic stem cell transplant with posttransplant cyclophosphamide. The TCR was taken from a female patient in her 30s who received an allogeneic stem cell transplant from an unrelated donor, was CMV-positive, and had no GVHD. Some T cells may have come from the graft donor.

The DNA of the CDR3 is TGTGCCACCAGCAGAGGAGGGTACGGACAAGAGACCCAGTACTTC. Its translation: CATSRGGYGQETQYF. The chain employs TRBV15 and TRBJ2-5, with D perhaps TRBD2 (5 bases). The germline V and J ends were trimmed by 1 base and 2 bases, with 11 bases remaining between them. Germline CDR1 and CDR2: LNHNV and YYDKDF (reference sequence). The CDR3 is 15 amino acids.